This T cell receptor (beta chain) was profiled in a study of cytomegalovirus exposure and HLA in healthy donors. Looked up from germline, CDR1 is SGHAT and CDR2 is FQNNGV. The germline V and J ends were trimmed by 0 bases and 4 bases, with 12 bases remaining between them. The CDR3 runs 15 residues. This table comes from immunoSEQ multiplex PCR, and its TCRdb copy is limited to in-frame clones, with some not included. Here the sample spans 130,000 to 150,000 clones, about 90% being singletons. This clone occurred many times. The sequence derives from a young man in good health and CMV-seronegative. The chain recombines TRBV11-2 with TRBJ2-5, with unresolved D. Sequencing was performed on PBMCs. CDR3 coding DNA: TGTGCCAGCAGCTTAGAGTGGCAGGTTCGAGAGACCCAGTACTTC. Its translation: CASSLEWQVRETQYF.